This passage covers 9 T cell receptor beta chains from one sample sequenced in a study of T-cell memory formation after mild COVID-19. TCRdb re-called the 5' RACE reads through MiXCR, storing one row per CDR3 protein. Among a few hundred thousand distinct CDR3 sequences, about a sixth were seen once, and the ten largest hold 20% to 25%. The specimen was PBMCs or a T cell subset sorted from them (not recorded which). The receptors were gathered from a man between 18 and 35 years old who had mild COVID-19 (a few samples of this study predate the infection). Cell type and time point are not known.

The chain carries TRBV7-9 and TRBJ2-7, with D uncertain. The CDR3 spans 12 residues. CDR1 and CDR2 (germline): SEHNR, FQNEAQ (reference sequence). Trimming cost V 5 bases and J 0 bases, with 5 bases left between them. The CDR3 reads CASSPISYEQYF. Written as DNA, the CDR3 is TGTGCCAGCAGCCCCATCTCCTACGAGCAGTACTTC.

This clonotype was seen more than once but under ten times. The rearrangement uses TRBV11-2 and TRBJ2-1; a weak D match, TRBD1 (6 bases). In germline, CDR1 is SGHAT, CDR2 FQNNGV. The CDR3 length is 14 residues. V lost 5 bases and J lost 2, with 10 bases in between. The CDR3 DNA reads TGTGCCAGCAGCGGAGACAGGCCCTACAATGAGCAGTTCTTC. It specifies CASSGDRPYNEQFF.

CDR3: CASSVAAGRYNEQFF. CDR3 coding DNA: TGTGCCAGCAGCGTAGCGGCTGGAAGGTACAATGAGCAGTTCTTC. This chain connects TRBV9 to TRBJ2-1; D is unclear. The CDR3 spans 15 residues. V lost 0 bases and J 4 bases, leaving 11 bases between the germline ends. The germline V gene has CDR1 SGDLS and CDR2 YYNGEE.

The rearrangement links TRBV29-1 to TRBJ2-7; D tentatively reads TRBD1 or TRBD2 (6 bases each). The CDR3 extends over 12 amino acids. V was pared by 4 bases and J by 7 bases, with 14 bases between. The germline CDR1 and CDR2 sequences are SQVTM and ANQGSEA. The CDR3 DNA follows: TGCAGCGTTGTAAGGGGGGCTGGTGAGCAGTACTTC. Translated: CSVVRGAGEQYF.

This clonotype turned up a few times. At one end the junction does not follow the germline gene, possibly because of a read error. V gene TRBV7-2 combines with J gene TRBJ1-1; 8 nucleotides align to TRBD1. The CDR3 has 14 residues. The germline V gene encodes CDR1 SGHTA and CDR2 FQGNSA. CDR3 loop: CASSPGQVKTEAFF. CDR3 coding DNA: TGTGCCAGCAGCCCGGGACAGGTGAAGACTGAAGCTTTCTTT.

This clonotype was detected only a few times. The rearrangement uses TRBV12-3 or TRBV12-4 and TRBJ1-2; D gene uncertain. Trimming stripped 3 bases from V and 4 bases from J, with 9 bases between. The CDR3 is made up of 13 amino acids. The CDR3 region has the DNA TGTGCCAGCAGTTTTCCCGGATTCTATGGCTACACCTTC. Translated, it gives CASSFPGFYGYTF.

CDR3 sequence (DNA): TGTGCCAGCAGCGTATCAGGGGACTATGGCTACACCTTC. Translated: CASSVSGDYGYTF. The rearrangement joins TRBV9 to TRBJ1-2; a possible D gene is TRBD1 (6 bases). This CDR3 comprises 13 residues. V was trimmed by 1 base and J by 3 bases, leaving 7 bases between them. Germline CDR1 is SGDLS and CDR2 is YYNGEE.

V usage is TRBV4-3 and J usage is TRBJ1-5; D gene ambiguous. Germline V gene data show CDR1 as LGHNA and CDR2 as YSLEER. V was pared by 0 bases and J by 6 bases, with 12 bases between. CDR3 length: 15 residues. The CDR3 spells CASSQDRGSGQPQHF. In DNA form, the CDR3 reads TGCGCCAGCAGCCAAGATCGAGGGTCGGGTCAGCCCCAGCATTTT.

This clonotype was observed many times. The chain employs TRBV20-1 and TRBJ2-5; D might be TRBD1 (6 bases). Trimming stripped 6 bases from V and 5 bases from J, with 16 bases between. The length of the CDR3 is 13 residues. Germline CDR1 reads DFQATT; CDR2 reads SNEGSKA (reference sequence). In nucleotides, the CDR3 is TGCAGTGCCCCTTCCGCAGGGGATGAGACCCAGTACTTC. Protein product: CSAPSAGDETQYF.